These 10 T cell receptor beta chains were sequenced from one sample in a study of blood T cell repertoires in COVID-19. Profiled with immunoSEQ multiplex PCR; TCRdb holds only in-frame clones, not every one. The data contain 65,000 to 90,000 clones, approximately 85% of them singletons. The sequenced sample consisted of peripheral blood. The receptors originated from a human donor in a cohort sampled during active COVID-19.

CDR3 nucleotides: TGTGCCAGCAGTAGGACAGGACAAGAGACCCAGTACTTC. It encodes CASSRTGQETQYF. The rearrangement joins TRBV12-3 or TRBV12-4 to TRBJ2-5; TRBD1 agrees at 7 bases. The CDR3 is 13 amino acids. Trimming took 5 bases from V and 2 from J; bases not matched to a gene: 2.

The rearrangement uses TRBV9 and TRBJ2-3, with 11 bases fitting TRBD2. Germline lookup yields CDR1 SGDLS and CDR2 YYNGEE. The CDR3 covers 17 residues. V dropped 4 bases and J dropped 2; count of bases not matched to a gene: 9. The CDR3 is CASSTSIAGGNTDTQYF. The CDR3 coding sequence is TGTGCCAGCAGCACTAGTATAGCGGGGGGGAACACAGATACGCAGTATTTT.

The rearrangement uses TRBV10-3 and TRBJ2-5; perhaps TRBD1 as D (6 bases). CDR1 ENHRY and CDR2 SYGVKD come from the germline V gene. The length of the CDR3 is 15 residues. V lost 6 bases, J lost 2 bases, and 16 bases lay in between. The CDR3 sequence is CAISPGTSIQETQYF. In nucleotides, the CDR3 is TGTGCCATCAGCCCCGGGACATCCATTCAAGAGACCCAGTACTTC.

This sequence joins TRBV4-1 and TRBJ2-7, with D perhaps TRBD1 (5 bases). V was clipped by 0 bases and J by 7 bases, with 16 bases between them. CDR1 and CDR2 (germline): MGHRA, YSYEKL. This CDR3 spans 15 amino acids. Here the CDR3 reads CASSQEERGPGEQYF. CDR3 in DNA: TGCGCCAGCAGCCAAGAAGAAAGGGGTCCAGGAGAGCAGTACTTC.

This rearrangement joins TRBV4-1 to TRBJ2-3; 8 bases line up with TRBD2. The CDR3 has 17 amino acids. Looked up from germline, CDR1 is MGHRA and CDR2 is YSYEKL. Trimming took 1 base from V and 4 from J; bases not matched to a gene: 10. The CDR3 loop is CASSQGVSGSFADTQYF. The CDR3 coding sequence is TGCGCCAGCAGCCAAGGTGTAAGCGGGAGTTTCGCAGATACGCAGTATTTT.

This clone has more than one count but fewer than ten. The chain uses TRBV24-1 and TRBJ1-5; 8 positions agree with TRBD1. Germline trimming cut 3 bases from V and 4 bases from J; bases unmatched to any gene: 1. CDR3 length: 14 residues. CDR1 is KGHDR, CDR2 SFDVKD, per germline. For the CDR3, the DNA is TGTGCCACCAGTGATGACAGGGGAAATCAGCCCCAGCATTTT. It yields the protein CATSDDRGNQPQHF.

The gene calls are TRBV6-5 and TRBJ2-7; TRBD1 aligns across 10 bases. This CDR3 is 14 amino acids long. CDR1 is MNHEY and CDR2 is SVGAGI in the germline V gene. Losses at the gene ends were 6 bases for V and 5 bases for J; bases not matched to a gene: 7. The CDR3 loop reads CASSAWDRGHEQYF. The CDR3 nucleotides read TGTGCCAGCAGCGCTTGGGACAGGGGACACGAGCAGTACTTC.

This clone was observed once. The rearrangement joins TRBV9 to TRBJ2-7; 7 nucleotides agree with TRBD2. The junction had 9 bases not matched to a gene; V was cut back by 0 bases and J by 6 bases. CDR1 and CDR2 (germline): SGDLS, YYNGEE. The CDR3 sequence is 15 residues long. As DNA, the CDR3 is TGTGCCAGCAGCGTAGAGGCGGGAGCAGCCGGCGAGCAGTACTTC. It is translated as CASSVEAGAAGEQYF.

The CDR3 here is CASSQEPRGGYGYTF. In DNA, the CDR3 is TGCGCCAGCAGCCAGGAGCCCCGCGGCGGCTATGGCTACACCTTC. The V gene is TRBV4-3, the J gene TRBJ1-2, with D unresolved. The CDR3 has 15 amino acids. Between the trimmed V and J ends, which lost 3 bases and 4 bases, there was a span of 15 bases. Germline-derived CDR1 and CDR2 are LGHNA and YSLEER.

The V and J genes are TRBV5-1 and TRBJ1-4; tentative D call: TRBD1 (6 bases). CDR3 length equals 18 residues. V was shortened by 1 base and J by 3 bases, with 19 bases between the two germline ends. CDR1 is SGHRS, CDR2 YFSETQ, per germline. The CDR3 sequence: CASSLSTTGKLSNEKLFF. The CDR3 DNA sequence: TGCGCCAGCAGCTTGAGTACTACAGGGAAGTTGTCTAATGAAAAACTGTTTTTT.